This T cell receptor beta chain was recovered during a study of OX40 agonist ivuxolimab in advanced cancers. The wider study: Dose-escalation subjects each had hepatocellular carcinoma, melanoma, renal cell or head and neck cancer.

Study-level findings and limits: Compared with CD4+, CD8+ T cells on average had more expanded clones. Undetermined was the antigen specificity of the expanded peripheral T cells.

As to this clone: Antigen: not known.

Here immunoSEQ multiplex PCR was the method, and the copy in TCRdb shows in-frame clones only, minus some. The sample lists about 23,000 clones; less than 90% were seen once. V lost 8 bases to trimming and J lost 12 bases, with 13 bases between them. CDR3 length: 11 amino acids. Germline CDR1 is MNHEY and CDR2 is SVGAGI. The sequenced sample was CD4+ or CD8+ T cells sorted from blood, obtained in a trial of the OX40 agonist ivuxolimab. This clonotype was obtained from an adult with an advanced solid tumor such as melanoma, head and neck, liver or kidney cancer. The chain uses TRBV6-5 and TRBJ1-4; perhaps TRBD1 as D (5 bases). The CDR3 reads CASWIRGELFF. As DNA, the CDR3 is TGTGCCAGCTGGATACGGGGGGAACTGTTTTTT.